Following are 32 T cell receptor beta chains from one sample sequenced in a study of technical replicates of blood from a handful of donors. Repertoires were generated with immunoSEQ multiplex PCR, while TCRdb's copy carries only in-frame clones and drops some. The table includes 80,000 to 100,000 clones, around 96% detected once. The sequenced sample was T cells isolated from PBMCs. The origin of the receptors is a human donor in good health.

This chain connects TRBV28 to TRBJ2-7, with D tentatively TRBD1 (6 bases). This CDR3 contains 13 residues. Trimming pared 3 bases from V and 6 bases from J, leaving 12 bases between. CDR1 is MDHEN and CDR2 is SYDVKM in the germline V gene. CDR3 DNA: TGTGCCAGCAGTTTGGGCAGGGGAACCGAGCAGTACTTC. Its translation: CASSLGRGTEQYF.

The CDR3 loop is CASMSEPNAETQYF. Written as DNA, the CDR3 is TGTGCCAGCATGAGCGAGCCCAACGCGGAGACCCAGTACTTC. The chain uses TRBV5-8 and TRBJ2-5; no reliable D call. Trimming shortened V by 6 bases and J by 5 bases, and 17 bases separated the two germline ends. The V gene's germline CDR1 is SGHTS and CDR2 YDEGEE. The CDR3 totals 14 residues.

The chain recombines TRBV6-1 with TRBJ1-5; 8 nucleotides align to TRBD1. The CDR3 covers 14 residues. Germline V gene sequence: CDR1 MNHNS, CDR2 SASEGT. The V segment lost 2 bases and the J segment 5 bases; nucleotides outside the gene matches: 2. Here the CDR3 DNA reads TGTGCCAGCAGTGAACAGGGGGCGTATCAGCCCCAGCATTTT. Translating gives CASSEQGAYQPQHF.

In this sample, this clone turned up once. This chain connects TRBV5-4 to TRBJ2-1, with 10 bases matching TRBD2. Per germline, CDR1 SGHNT and CDR2 YYREEE (reference sequence). The CDR3 has 15 residues. V lost 3 bases and J lost 6; bases outside the gene matches: 6. The CDR3 loop is CASSSPTSGPNEQFF. The CDR3 coding sequence is TGTGCCAGCAGCTCCCCGACTAGCGGGCCCAATGAGCAGTTCTTC.

The rearrangement links TRBV7-6 to TRBJ2-7; the D gene is possibly TRBD1 (5 bases). Between the trimmed V and J ends, which lost 2 bases and 6 bases, there was a span of 8 bases. CDR1 and CDR2 from the germline V gene are SGHVS and FNYEAQ. CDR3 length: 12 residues. CDR3 nucleotides: TGTGCCAGCAGCTTAAGGCAGGGCGAGCAGTACTTC. Translated: CASSLRQGEQYF.

CDR3 bases: TGTGCCAGCAGTCCGGGACAGGGGGGCACTGAAGCTTTCTTT. Translation gives CASSPGQGGTEAFF. The chain joins TRBV2 to TRBJ1-1; 11 bases align to TRBD1. V gave up 5 bases and J gave up 4 bases; unmatched junction bases: 3. Germline V gene data show CDR1 as SNHLY and CDR2 as FYNNEI. CDR3 length: 14 amino acids. The variable domain in full, completed from reference TRBV2 and TRBJ1-1, reads EPEVTQTPSHQVTQMGQEVILRCVPISNHLYFYWYRQILGQKVEFLVSFYNNEISEKSEIFDDQFSVERPDGSNFTLKIRSTKLEDSAMYFCASSPGQGGTEAFFGQGTRLTVV.

This chain uses TRBV19 with TRBJ2-7, with D possibly TRBD2 on 6 matching bases. Trimming shortened V by 3 bases and J by 0 bases, and 9 bases separated the two germline ends. CDR1 and CDR2 from the germline V gene are LNHDA and SQIVND (reference sequence). The CDR3 is 14 residues long. CDR3 coding DNA: TGTGCCAGTAGTATTGTCGGGAGCTCCTACGAGCAGTACTTC. Translating gives CASSIVGSSYEQYF.

The chain combines TRBV7-2 with TRBJ2-5; D gene uncertain. This CDR3 spans 14 amino acids. Germline V lookup: CDR1 SGHTA, CDR2 FQGNSA. The V end lost 5 bases, the J end lost 0 bases, and 10 bases lay between the germline ends. CDR3 in DNA: TGTGCCAGCAGCCACGGAGTAGACCAAGAGACCCAGTACTTC. Its translation is CASSHGVDQETQYF.

The rearrangement links TRBV18 to TRBJ2-5, with 10 bases lining up with TRBD2. V shed 3 bases and J 2 bases; nucleotides not matched to a gene: 6. Looked up from germline, CDR1 is KGHSH and CDR2 is LQKENI. This CDR3 region has 16 residues. CDR3 nucleotide sequence: TGTGCCAGCTCACCTAAGGGACTAGCGCCACAAGAGACCCAGTACTTC. Translation: CASSPKGLAPQETQYF.

This chain's CDR3 is CASSLVAGAKLFF. Written as DNA, the CDR3 is TGCGCCAGCAGCTTGGTCGCAGGGGCAAAGCTGTTTTTT. This chain joins TRBV5-1 and TRBJ2-2; D might be TRBD1 (6 bases). Germline V gene sequence: CDR1 SGHRS, CDR2 YFSETQ. The length of the CDR3 is 13 residues. Trimming took 0 bases from V and 12 from J, leaving 12 bases between them.

To note about this clone: One end of the junction is discordant with germline, which a read error may explain. The chain joins TRBV11-3 to TRBJ2-1; D is perhaps TRBD1 (6 bases). Germline V gene sequence: CDR1 SGHNT, CDR2 YENEEA. CDR3 length: 11 residues. The CDR3 region is CASSRDNEQFF. The CDR3 coding sequence is TGTGCCAGCAGCCGGGACAACGAGCAGTTCTTC.

The chain is built from TRBV30 and TRBJ2-7; TRBD2 is a possible D gene (6 bases). With 1 base removed from V and 4 bases from J, the gap between germline ends came to 8 bases. Germline assignment: CDR1 GTSNPN and CDR2 SVGIG (reference sequence). CDR3 length: 12 residues. As DNA, the CDR3 is TGTGCCTGGAGTGGGGGGGTTTACGAGCAGTACTTC. Protein sequence: CAWSGGVYEQYF.

The CDR3 coding sequence is TGTGCCAGCAGCGTAGATGAGGAGAAGCAGTTCTTC. This gives the protein CASSVDEEKQFF. This rearrangement joins TRBV9 to TRBJ2-1; D not certain. There are 12 residues in the CDR3. Germline V gives CDR1 SGDLS, CDR2 YYNGEE. The V and J ends lost 0 bases and 11 bases respectively, with 9 bases between them. Filled out from reference TRBV9 and TRBJ2-1, the complete variable domain reads DSGVTQTPKHLITATGQRVTLRCSPRSGDLSVYWYQQSLDQGLQFLIQYYNGEERAKGNILERFSAQQFPDLHSELNLSSLELGDSALYFCASSVDEEKQFFGPGTRLTVL.

The genes are TRBV9 and TRBJ2-6; 7 bases match TRBD1. The germline gives CDR1 SGDLS, CDR2 YYNGEE. V shed 6 bases, J shed 2 bases, and the junction held 14 bases outside the gene matches. The CDR3 has 18 residues. The CDR3 DNA is TGTGCCAGCAATAGGGGGCCGATTCCGCTCCCTGGGGCCAACGTCCTGACTTTC. Translating it yields CASNRGPIPLPGANVLTF.

This clone appeared a single time. The chain couples TRBV15 to TRBJ2-5, with TRBD1 matching over 9 bases. Trimming took 0 bases from V and 6 from J; bases not matched to a gene: 8. Per the germline V gene, CDR1 is LNHNV and CDR2 is YYDKDF (reference sequence). CDR3 length equals 16 residues. CDR3 loop: CATSRDPGQGRKTQYF. The CDR3, as DNA: TGTGCCACCAGCAGAGATCCGGGACAGGGTAGGAAGACCCAGTACTTC.

This clone was counted a few times. The V gene is TRBV2, the J gene TRBJ2-3; no firm D call. This CDR3 comprises 14 residues. Looked up from germline, CDR1 is SNHLY and CDR2 is FYNNEI. Deletions cut 9 bases from V and 0 bases from J, with 13 bases between. This CDR3 reads CASSPWSSTDTQYF. The CDR3 DNA reads TGTGCCAGTAGCCCCTGGTCGAGCACAGATACGCAGTATTTT.

This rearrangement joins TRBV27 to TRBJ2-5; 11 bases align to TRBD2. CDR3 length equals 17 residues. J gave up 3 bases and V 2 bases, and 8 bases lay outside the gene matches. Germline V gene sequence: CDR1 MNHEY, CDR2 SMNVEV (reference sequence). CDR3 amino acids: CASSLGVAGGLKETQYF. The CDR3 bases are TGTGCCAGCAGTTTAGGGGTAGCGGGGGGGCTAAAAGAGACCCAGTACTTC.

In its sample, this clone was seen once. This sequence joins TRBV29-1 and TRBJ2-3; D remains unclear. The CDR3 spans 11 residues. V lost 1 base to trimming and J lost 5 bases, with 4 bases between them. Germline-derived CDR1 and CDR2 are SQVTM and ANQGSEA. CDR3 in DNA: TGCAGCGTTGAAGTCGGAGATACGCAGTATTTT. Its protein is CSVEVGDTQYF.

The chain has TRBV30 and TRBJ1-1; D possibly corresponds to TRBD1 (6 bases). V was shortened by 2 bases and J by 2 bases, with 12 bases between the two germline ends. The CDR3 is made up of 14 amino acids. CDR1 is GTSNPN and CDR2 is SVGIG in the germline V gene (reference sequence). The CDR3 loop reads CAWSTGIRNTEAFF. The CDR3 DNA sequence: TGTGCCTGGAGTACAGGGATTAGAAACACTGAAGCTTTCTTT.

V is TRBV6-5 and J is TRBJ2-3, with 8 bases aligning to TRBD1. The CDR3 runs to 14 residues. The junction had 7 bases not matched to a gene; V was cut back by 5 bases and J by 6 bases. Germline V gives CDR1 MNHEY, CDR2 SVGAGI. DNA for the CDR3: TGTGCCAGCAGTCGGACAGGGAGGCGGGATACGCAGTATTTT. Translated, it gives CASSRTGRRDTQYF.

This sequence joins TRBV20-1 and TRBJ1-2; TRBD1 matches 7 bases. V lost 6 bases to trimming and J lost 14 bases; unmatched junction nucleotides: 12. Germline-derived CDR1 and CDR2 are DFQATT and SNEGSKA (reference sequence). The CDR3 has 11 residues. CDR3 DNA: TGCAGTGCCCGGACAGGCCTGTTGAATACCTTC. Translating gives CSARTGLLNTF.

The chain couples TRBV7-9 to TRBJ2-5, with 10 bases identical to TRBD2. The CDR3 loop spans 15 amino acids. CDR1 is SEHNR, CDR2 FQNEAQ, per germline (reference sequence). V dropped 2 bases and J dropped 4; count of bases not matched to a gene: 4. The CDR3 DNA follows: TGTGCCAGCAGCTTAAGTAGCGGGGGGCTAGAGACCCAGTACTTC. Protein product: CASSLSSGGLETQYF.

The V gene is TRBV19, the J gene TRBJ2-3; 7 bases match TRBD2. The V segment lost 5 bases and the J segment 0 bases; nucleotides outside the gene matches: 2. CDR1 and CDR2 (germline): LNHDA, SQIVND (reference sequence). The CDR3 covers 14 residues. The DNA of the CDR3 is TGTGCCAGTAGTCCGGGAGGCAGCACAGATACGCAGTATTTT. Translation gives CASSPGGSTDTQYF.

In its sample, this clone was seen once. CDR3: CASSFGGGEGETQYF. The CDR3 nucleotides are TGCGCCAGCAGCTTCGGCGGGGGAGAGGGAGAGACCCAGTACTTC. The chain has TRBV5-1 and TRBJ2-5; 7 bases match TRBD2. This CDR3 has 15 amino acids. Germline trimming cut 2 bases from V and 4 bases from J; bases unmatched to any gene: 8. CDR1 is SGHRS, CDR2 YFSETQ, per germline.

A single count supports this clone. The chain recombines TRBV29-1 with TRBJ1-2, with TRBD1 identical over 8 bases. The germline V gene has CDR1 SQVTM and CDR2 ANQGSEA. V gave up 0 bases and J gave up 7 bases; unmatched junction bases: 7. The CDR3 is 14 amino acids. The CDR3 DNA reads as TGCAGCGTTGAAGAGGGGACCAGGGGGCCTGGCTACACCTTC. It is translated as CSVEEGTRGPGYTF. Looking up the rest from reference TRBV29-1 and TRBJ1-2 gives the full variable domain: SAVISQKPSRDICQRGTSLTIQCQVDSQVTMMFWYRQQPGQSLTLIATANQGSEATYESGFVIDKFPISRPNLTFSTLTVSNMSPEDSSIYLCSVEEGTRGPGYTFGSGTRLTVV.

V usage is TRBV27 and J usage is TRBJ1-1, with a weak D call TRBD1 (5 bases). V gave up 1 base and J gave up 2 bases, with 8 bases separating them. This CDR3 comprises 14 residues. CDR1 is MNHEY and CDR2 is SMNVEV in the germline V gene (reference sequence). CDR3 sequence (DNA): TGTGCCAGCAGTTTATTGGGGGGAAACACTGAAGCTTTCTTT. Protein sequence: CASSLLGGNTEAFF.

The V and J genes are TRBV5-4 and TRBJ1-1, with D possibly being TRBD1 (6 bases). This CDR3 is built from 15 residues. The germline gives CDR1 SGHNT, CDR2 YYREEE (reference sequence). V dropped 4 bases and J dropped 6 bases, with 19 bases sitting between them. CDR3 sequence reads: CASSADSSRASEAFF. Written as DNA, the CDR3 is TGTGCCAGCAGCGCGGACAGTTCGCGTGCGTCTGAAGCTTTCTTT.

The rearrangement links TRBV7-6 to TRBJ2-5, with TRBD1 identical over 8 bases. The CDR3 covers 13 residues. The germline V gene encodes CDR1 SGHVS and CDR2 FNYEAQ. Trimming cost V 5 bases and J 6 bases; bases outside gene matches: 5. The CDR3 coding sequence is TGTGCCAGCAGCAAAGACAGGGGTCAGACCCAGTACTTC. Protein product: CASSKDRGQTQYF.

The genes are TRBV4-1 and TRBJ1-6, with TRBD1 matching over 9 bases. V was pared by 2 bases and J by 0 bases, with 11 bases of the junction left unmatched. The CDR3 runs 20 residues. Germline assignment: CDR1 MGHRA and CDR2 YSYEKL. The chain's CDR3 is CASSQFPPGQGGSYNSPLHF. CDR3 coding DNA: TGCGCCAGCAGCCAATTCCCCCCGGGACAGGGAGGCTCCTATAATTCACCCCTCCACTTT.

Worth noting for this clone: One junction end disagrees with the germline gene, perhaps due to a read error. The rearrangement joins TRBV6-1 to TRBJ2-1; 10 bases line up with TRBD1. This CDR3 is 12 amino acids long. The germline V gene encodes CDR1 MNHNS and CDR2 SASEGT. The CDR3 nucleotides read TGTGCCAGCAGTCTTCCGGGACAGGGGACTGTCTTC. The encoded protein is CASSLPGQGTVF.

V and J are TRBV5-1 and TRBJ1-1; D is unclear. This CDR3 has 12 residues. Trimming took off 1 base at V and 4 bases at J, with 5 bases between the two ends. Germline V lookup: CDR1 SGHRS, CDR2 YFSETQ. The CDR3 nucleotides read TGCGCCAGCAGCTTGCTCGGCACTGAAGCTTTCTTT. As protein: CASSLLGTEAFF.

This sequence joins TRBV6-6 and TRBJ1-5; unclear D gene. The CDR3 runs 16 residues. Germline CDR1 and CDR2: MNHNY and SVGAGI (reference sequence). Deletions cut 0 bases from V and 2 bases from J, with 11 bases between. The DNA of the CDR3 is TGTGCCAGCAGTTACTCGATATCCGGGGGCAATCAGCCCCAGCATTTT. Its protein is CASSYSISGGNQPQHF.